This record concerns one T cell receptor (beta chain) sequence. Its antigen is unidentified. This specimen comes from a study of memory CD4+ T cells and cytomegalovirus serostatus. Study-wide results and caveats: CD4+ memory repertoires contained about 40% of the 164 reported CMV TCRbeta sequences.

The sort gate was single viable CD3+CD4+CD8-CD45RO+ cells for memory CD4+ T cells. Serum IgG to CMV pp150, pp28, p38 and p52 defined serostatus. The method was immunoSEQ multiplex PCR; TCRdb's version includes in-frame clones alone and lacks a portion of them. The sample consists of 50,000 to 55,000 clones, roughly three quarters of them appearing once. CDR1 is SGHVS, CDR2 FQNEAQ, per germline. The CDR3 covers 15 residues. V shed 3 bases and J shed 6 bases, with 16 bases lying between them. V and J are TRBV7-8 and TRBJ2-3; D may be TRBD1 (5 bases). The sequencing input was memory CD4+ T cells from blood. The TCR was taken from an adult in good health and CMV-seronegative. The CDR3 sequence is CASSFDVVPGDTQYF. CDR3 nucleotides: TGTGCCAGCAGCTTCGACGTGGTCCCAGGGGATACGCAGTATTTT. Variable domain in full (rest from reference TRBV7-8 and TRBJ2-3): GAGVSQSPRYKVAKRGQDVALRCDPISGHVSLFWYQQALGQGPEFLTYFQNEAQLDKSGLPSDRFFAERPEGSVSTLKIQRTQQEDSAVYLCASSFDVVPGDTQYFGPGTRLTVL.